This note documents a single TCR beta chain sequence. Its specificity is not known. The sample originates from a study of Ad26.COV2.S vaccination and SARS-CoV-2 variants. Study overall: In the study, Ad26.COV2.S was injected intramuscularly once, or twice 56 days apart.

Study observations and caveats: Analyses that measured TCR breadth and depth may have underestimated total T cell responses.

Treatment reported: some 20 received Ad26.COV2.S at low or high dose, single or two shots; 5 received placebo; per-sample allocation not given. Following the first vaccine or placebo injection, samples were taken on day 63. Vaccine was an Ad26 vector expressing Wuhan-strain SARS-CoV-2 spike. Data came from immunoSEQ multiplex PCR; TCRdb stores just in-frame clones and leaves some out. The sample shows 400,000 to 450,000 clones, 75% to 95% of them seen only once. The V segment lost 6 bases and the J segment 0 bases; nucleotides outside the gene matches: 9. The CDR3 is 16 residues long. CDR1 and CDR2 from the germline V gene are ENHRY and SYGVKD.

The starting material was peripheral blood, obtained in a trial of Ad26.COV2.S vaccine versus placebo. The clonotype originates from a person aged 18-60 years who received the Ad26.COV2.S COVID-19 vaccine or a placebo. The chain joins TRBV10-3 to TRBJ2-7; 9 positions match TRBD2. CDR3 residues: CAISGTSSLRSYEQYF. The CDR3 DNA follows: TGTGCCATCAGCGGGACTAGCTCCCTCCGCTCCTACGAGCAGTACTTC.